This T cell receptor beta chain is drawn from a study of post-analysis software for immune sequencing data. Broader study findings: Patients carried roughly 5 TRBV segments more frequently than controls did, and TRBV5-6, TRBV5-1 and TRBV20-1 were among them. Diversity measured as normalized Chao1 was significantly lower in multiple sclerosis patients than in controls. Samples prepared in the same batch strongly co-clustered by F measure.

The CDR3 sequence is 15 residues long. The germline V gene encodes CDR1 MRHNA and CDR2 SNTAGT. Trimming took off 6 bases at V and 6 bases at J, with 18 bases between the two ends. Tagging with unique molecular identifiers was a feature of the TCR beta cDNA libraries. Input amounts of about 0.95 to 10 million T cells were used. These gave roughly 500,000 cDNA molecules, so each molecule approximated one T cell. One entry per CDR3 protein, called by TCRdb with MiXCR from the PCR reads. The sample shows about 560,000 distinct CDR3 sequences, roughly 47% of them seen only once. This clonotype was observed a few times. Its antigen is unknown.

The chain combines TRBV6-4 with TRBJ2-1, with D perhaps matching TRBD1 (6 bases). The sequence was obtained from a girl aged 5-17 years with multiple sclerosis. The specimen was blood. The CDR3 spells CASRPGGQLSNEQFF. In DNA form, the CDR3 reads TGTGCCAGCAGGCCAGGCGGACAGCTTAGCAATGAGCAGTTCTTC.